This TCR beta chain was retrieved from a study of identifying expanded T cells in peripheral blood. The V and J ends lost 5 bases and 1 base respectively, with 12 bases between them. The CDR3 consists of 14 residues. CDR1 and CDR2 (germline): SGHAT, FQNNGV. Produced via immunoSEQ multiplex PCR; TCRdb's table is partial and in-frame only. The sample lists some 78,000 clones, 80% to 90% occurring once. The clonotype originates from a person aged 18 to 70 in good health. What was sequenced was blood. The chain joins TRBV11-2 to TRBJ2-7, with D perhaps matching TRBD2 (5 bases). The CDR3 here is CASSRGSSSYEQYF. CDR3 in DNA: TGTGCCAGCAGCCGCGGGTCATCTTCCTACGAGCAGTACTTC.